Sequencing of this TCR beta chain was carried out in a study of regulatory dendritic cells for organ transplantation. Study-wide results and caveats: Regulatory dendritic cells appeared to expand memory CD8+ clones less than mature ones.

Libraries were prepared by immunoSEQ multiplex PCR; TCRdb keeps only in-frame clonotypes and omits some of them. The sample consists of some 28,000 clones, roughly 80% of them appearing once. Germline V lookup: CDR1 SGHNT, CDR2 YYREEE (reference sequence). The CDR3 has 15 residues. V dropped 0 bases and J dropped 0 bases, with 8 bases sitting between them. A single count supports this clone. Its antigen is not known. Sequencing was carried out using naive CD4+ T cells from blood. Subset: CD45RA+ naive T cells. The chain links TRBV5-4 to TRBJ2-3; D is unresolved. The sequence derives from a human donor in good health. The CDR3 loop is CASSLAAPSTDTQYF. DNA of the CDR3: TGTGCCAGCAGCTTGGCTGCGCCTAGCACAGATACGCAGTATTTT.